The present T cell receptor (beta chain) was sequenced within a study of T cells in Graves' hyperthyroidism and ophthalmopathy. Uncontrolled infection, other autoimmune disease, pregnancy or lactation excluded patients. Every diagnosis used clinical symptoms, serum thyroxine and TRAb, thyroid ultrasound and orbital computed tomography. This clonotype has at least ten counts. Its antigen is currently unknown. Researchers amplified the TCR beta CDR3 regions from RNA transcripts. Initially, a first-round RT-PCR of the TCR CDR3 employed the HTBI primer set. Each CDR3 protein is one row after TCRdb ran MiXCR on the multiplex PCR reads. The sample consists of about 350,000 distinct CDR3 sequences, 15% to 20% of them appearing once. Overall study findings and caveats: Most clonotypes that expanded in the thyroid above 0.001 also showed up in blood.

Per the germline V gene, CDR1 is SGHRS and CDR2 is YFSETQ. Trimming cost V 4 bases and J 5 bases; bases outside gene matches: 11. The length of the CDR3 is 15 residues. This chain uses TRBV5-1 with TRBJ2-5; TRBD1 matches 7 bases. The source of this sequence is a woman aged 40 to 49 with Graves' ophthalmopathy. Sequenced input: blood. This CDR3 is CASSPSNRGRETQYF. CDR3 sequence (DNA): TGCGCCAGCAGCCCCTCGAACAGGGGAAGGGAGACCCAGTACTTC.